Each of the 17 T cell receptor beta chains below was sequenced from the same sample in a study of T cell responses to AZD1222 COVID-19 vaccine. Assay used: immunoSEQ multiplex PCR; TCRdb lists only in-frame clones, some missing. The table has about 100,000 clones, around 94% seen once. The sequenced sample was peripheral blood, obtained on day 0 of AZD1222 vaccination. These TCRs come from an adult in good health.

V usage is TRBV5-4 and J usage is TRBJ2-1; tentative D call: TRBD1 (5 bases). Trimming removed 0 bases at V and 6 bases at J, with 22 bases between. Germline V gene data show CDR1 as SGHNT and CDR2 as YYREEE (reference sequence). CDR3 length: 18 residues. This CDR3 reads CASSLAFRGARAGNEQFF. CDR3 nucleotides: TGTGCCAGCAGCTTGGCCTTCCGTGGGGCACGAGCAGGCAATGAGCAGTTCTTC.

The rearrangement uses TRBV6-1 and TRBJ1-4, with D possibly matching TRBD1 (5 bases). The germline CDR1 and CDR2 sequences are MNHNS and SASEGT. The CDR3 loop spans 16 amino acids. V lost 4 bases, J lost 3 bases, and 15 bases lay in between. The CDR3 coding sequence is TGTGCCAGCAGTGCCCAGGGTCCTGGGTCTAATGAAAAACTGTTTTTT. It is translated as CASSAQGPGSNEKLFF.

The chain carries TRBV6-2 or TRBV6-3 and TRBJ1-4; D remains unclear. CDR1 is MNHEY and CDR2 is SVGEGT in the germline V gene. Trimming stripped 6 bases from V and 7 bases from J, with 18 bases between. The CDR3 is made up of 15 amino acids. CDR3 sequence (DNA): TGTGCCAGCAGCCCACCATATCCAGGAGTTGAAAAACTGTTTTTT. It specifies CASSPPYPGVEKLFF.

The rearrangement joins TRBV6-5 to TRBJ2-1; D is uncertain. The CDR3 consists of 11 residues. V gave up 2 bases and J gave up 5 bases, with 1 base separating them. Per germline, CDR1 MNHEY and CDR2 SVGAGI. CDR3 residues: CASSYHNEQFF. In nucleotides, the CDR3 is TGTGCCAGCAGTTACCACAATGAGCAGTTCTTC.

A single count supports this clone. V usage is TRBV4-3 and J usage is TRBJ1-1; D is undetermined. This CDR3 is 11 amino acids long. Germline CDR1 reads LGHNA; CDR2 reads YSLEER. Trimming stripped 1 base from V and 7 bases from J, with 4 bases between. The CDR3 nucleotides read TGCGCCAGCAGCCAAGGGGGTGAAGCTTTCTTT. It specifies CASSQGGEAFF.

The V call is TRBV23-1, the J call TRBJ2-7; 7 nucleotides match TRBD1. TRBV23-1 qualifies as an ORF whose function is uncertain. V shed 4 bases and J 2 bases; nucleotides not matched to a gene: 8. The CDR3 is 15 amino acids. In DNA, the CDR3 is TGCGCCAGCAGTCGCCCAGGGGACAGTACCTACGAGCAGTACTTC. Translated, it gives CASSRPGDSTYEQYF.

This clone was detected a few times. The chain combines TRBV24-1 with TRBJ2-1; 7 bases match TRBD2. Germline V lookup: CDR1 KGHDR, CDR2 SFDVKD. V dropped 5 bases and J dropped 15; count of bases not matched to a gene: 24. The CDR3 consists of 17 residues. The CDR3 protein is CATSGGLTAGSGGSRFF. The CDR3 nucleotides are TGTGCCACCAGTGGGGGTTTGACAGCTGGTAGTGGCGGGAGTCGGTTCTTC.

This chain links TRBV6-4 with TRBJ2-1, with TRBD2 matching 9 bases. Per the germline V gene, CDR1 is MRHNA and CDR2 is SNTAGT. CDR3 length: 15 amino acids. Trimming removed 4 bases from V and 0 bases from J; junction bases left unmatched: 1. CDR3 loop: CASSASGDSYNEQFF. The CDR3 DNA sequence: TGTGCCAGCAGTGCTAGCGGGGACTCCTACAATGAGCAGTTCTTC.

The rearrangement joins TRBV5-4 to TRBJ2-1; the match to TRBD1 covers 8 bases. The CDR3 has 17 amino acids. Germline V CDR1 and CDR2: SGHNT, YYREEE (reference sequence). Trimming cost V 4 bases and J 0 bases; bases outside gene matches: 9. CDR3 bases: TGTGCCAGCAGCCCCGGGAGACAGGGGAGCTCCTACAATGAGCAGTTCTTC. Its translation: CASSPGRQGSSYNEQFF.

The rearrangement uses TRBV6-2 or TRBV6-3 and TRBJ2-3, with 11 bases matching TRBD1. V was clipped by 6 bases and J by 0 bases; unmatched bases: 20. The CDR3 contains 21 residues. The V gene's germline CDR1 is MNHEY and CDR2 SVGEGT. The CDR3 nucleotides are TGTGCCAGCAGCTATAACCCTCTGGGACAGGGGGTCCTTTATAGCACAGATACGCAGTATTTT. Translated, it gives CASSYNPLGQGVLYSTDTQYF.

The V call is TRBV18, the J call TRBJ1-2; possible D gene TRBD1, 5 bases. V gave up 1 base and J gave up 3 bases, with 12 bases separating them. Germline CDR1 reads KGHSH; CDR2 reads LQKENI. The CDR3 is made up of 15 amino acids. In DNA form, the CDR3 reads TGTGCCAGCTCACCACTAGAGGGGCTGGACTATGGCTACACCTTC. It is translated as CASSPLEGLDYGYTF. Based on the CDR3 plus reference TRBV18 and TRBJ1-2, the full variable domain is NAGVMQNPRHLVRRRGQEARLRCSPMKGHSHVYWYRQLPEEGLKFMVYLQKENIIDESGMPKERFSAEFPKEGPSILRIQQVVRGDSAAYFCASSPLEGLDYGYTFGSGTRLTVV.

This clone was recorded only once. The rearrangement uses TRBV18 and TRBJ1-2; no reliable D call. CDR3 length: 16 residues. Trimming pared 4 bases from V and 6 bases from J, leaving 21 bases between. Germline V gene sequence: CDR1 KGHSH, CDR2 LQKENI. CDR3: CASSLRGPNNIHGYTF. For the CDR3, the DNA is TGTGCCAGCTCACTGCGTGGGCCCAACAACATCCATGGCTACACCTTC. Using reference TRBV18 and TRBJ1-2 for the parts outside the CDR3, the full variable domain is NAGVMQNPRHLVRRRGQEARLRCSPMKGHSHVYWYRQLPEEGLKFMVYLQKENIIDESGMPKERFSAEFPKEGPSILRIQQVVRGDSAAYFCASSLRGPNNIHGYTFGSGTRLTVV.

The V gene is TRBV15, the J gene TRBJ1-1, with a weak D call TRBD1 (6 bases). Germline-derived CDR1 and CDR2 are LNHNV and YYDKDF (reference sequence). The CDR3 has 15 residues. The V gene lost 3 bases and the J gene lost 1 base, with 12 bases spanning the gap. The CDR3 region has the DNA TGTGCCACCAGCAGGAAAGAGACAGGGAACACTGAAGCTTTCTTT. Amino acids: CATSRKETGNTEAFF.

The rearrangement joins TRBV5-5 to TRBJ1-4; D is uncertain. Between the trimmed V and J ends, which lost 4 bases and 0 bases, there was a span of 10 bases. The CDR3 extends over 15 amino acids. Per germline, CDR1 SGHKS and CDR2 YYEKEE (reference sequence). DNA of the CDR3: TGTGCCAGCAGCCTTGGCGATACAACTAATGAAAAACTGTTTTTT. It translates to CASSLGDTTNEKLFF. Full variable domain (missing parts from reference TRBV5-5 and TRBJ1-4): DAGVTQSPTHLIKTRGQQVTLRCSPISGHKSVSWYQQVLGQGPQFIFQYYEKEERGRGNFPDRFSARQFPNYSSELNVNALLLGDSALYLCASSLGDTTNEKLFFGSGTQLSVL.

This chain uses TRBV10-3 with TRBJ1-1; TRBD1 matches at 10 bases. The CDR3 is 15 amino acids. The ends lost 2 bases at V and 5 bases at J; junction bases unmatched: 5. Germline lookup yields CDR1 ENHRY and CDR2 SYGVKD. The CDR3: CAISERDRGPTEAFF. CDR3 coding DNA: TGTGCCATCAGTGAGAGAGACAGGGGGCCAACTGAAGCTTTCTTT.

This chain joins TRBV5-1 and TRBJ1-3, with 7 bases lining up with TRBD1. The CDR3 sequence is 16 residues long. Germline CDR1 is SGHRS and CDR2 is YFSETQ. The V segment lost 4 bases and the J segment 0 bases; nucleotides outside the gene matches: 7. This CDR3 is CASSTGDGNSGNTIYF. Here the CDR3 DNA reads TGCGCCAGCAGCACAGGGGACGGGAACTCTGGAAACACCATATATTTT.

The chain joins TRBV5-1 to TRBJ2-3, with D uncertain. Trimming removed 0 bases at V and 2 bases at J, with 4 bases between. Germline CDR1 is SGHRS and CDR2 is YFSETQ. The CDR3 has 13 amino acids. CDR3 loop: CASSLVTTDTQYF. The CDR3 DNA is TGCGCCAGCAGCTTGGTAACCACAGATACGCAGTATTTT. Supplemented by reference TRBV5-1 and TRBJ2-3, the full variable domain reads KAGVTQTPRYLIKTRGQQVTLSCSPISGHRSVSWYQQTPGQGLQFLFEYFSETQRNKGNFPGRFSGRQFSNSRSEMNVSTLELGDSALYLCASSLVTTDTQYFGPGTRLTVL.